This is a list of T cell receptor beta chains from one sample in a study of T cells in Graves' hyperthyroidism and ophthalmopathy. In TCRdb, the multiplex PCR reads were re-called with MiXCR into one record per CDR3 protein. Seen here are around 760,000 distinct CDR3 sequences, 30% to 40% observed once, and the top ten hold less than 35%. Sequenced input: blood. The receptors were sampled from a woman between 40 and 50 years old with Graves' hyperthyroidism. The conserved cysteine and the conserved F or W are not part of the CDR3 here. Fields, in order: J gene, V gene, CDR3 protein.

>TRBJ1-6|TRBV5-1
ASSLAGTGDSPLH
>TRBJ1-1|TRBV6-5
ASSRGKNTEAF
>TRBJ2-5|TRBV7-9
ASSGGLAEWAQY
>TRBJ1-2|TRBV19
ASRDPGRPNGYT
>TRBJ2-5|TRBV11-1
ASSLLGASGETQY
>TRBJ1-5|TRBV7-2
ASNPSGQETQH
>TRBJ1-5|TRBV25-1
ASPNRFRTSVSNQPQH
>TRBJ2-7|TRBV10-3
AITEAGGNEQY
>TRBJ2-7|TRBV7-9
ASRVGVREQY
>TRBJ2-7|TRBV20-1
SAPQTSGSTEQY
>TRBJ2-7|TRBV20-1
SARDPQGSDLGEQY
>TRBJ2-5|TRBV7-2
ASSLVAGGPLETQY
>TRBJ2-3|TRBV25-1
ASSEWAGSTDTQY
>-|TRBV13
TSSFKGETQY
>TRBJ2-7|TRBV29-1
SVSTGSSYEQY
>TRBJ1-2|TRBV7-3
ASSQTEGGGYT
>TRBJ1-2|TRBV29-1
SVQIVGGQGEANYGYT
>TRBJ1-1|TRBV19
ASSRREGATEAF
>TRBJ1-2|TRBV12-3/TRBV12-4
ASSYQGRLSPNSYT
>TRBJ1-2|TRBV5-4
ASSLAWQGDGYT
>TRBJ1-2|TRBV12-3/TRBV12-4
ASSETGGDGYT
>TRBJ1-3|TRBV10-3
ATRDGLTSGNTIY